Below, 4 T cell receptor beta chains from the same sample are listed, as sequenced in a study of molecular identifiers for immune sequencing clone quantification. TCRdb called the PCR reads again in MiXCR, with one record for every CDR3 protein. The data show about 65,000 distinct CDR3 sequences, roughly 18% seen once. Specimen: naive CD8+ T cells from blood, with Jurkat cell RNA spiked in. Subset described: FACS-sorted CD8+CD4-CCR7+CD45RA+ naive T cells. The receptors shown here come from a human donor in good health. Some libraries in this study had Jurkat cell RNA spiked in.

This clonotype showed up many times. The rearrangement joins TRBV9 to TRBJ2-2; D is possibly TRBD2 (5 bases). The germline V gene encodes CDR1 SGDLS and CDR2 YYNGEE. The ends were cut back, 2 bases at V and 6 bases at J, with 23 bases in the middle. The CDR3 spans 18 residues. CDR3 nucleotides: TGTGCCAGCAGCGTCTCGGCCGGGCTGACTATGACCCCCGGGGAGCTGTTTTTT. Translation: CASSVSAGLTMTPGELFF.

As to this clonotype: It may be a read error: a sequence one base away is much more abundant. The chain has TRBV6-2 or TRBV6-3 and TRBJ2-1; 11 bases are a match to TRBD2. From germline, CDR1 is MNHEY and CDR2 SVGEGT. This CDR3 spans 16 amino acids. V dropped 5 bases and J dropped 6; count of bases not matched to a gene: 9. The CDR3 is CASSRKGLAVCNEQFF. CDR3 bases: TGTGCCAGCAGTCGAAAGGGACTAGCGGTATGCAATGAGCAGTTCTTC.

This clonotype was picked up many times. The V and J genes are TRBV20-1 and TRBJ2-7, with D uncertain. This CDR3 contains 13 residues. Germline V gives CDR1 DFQATT, CDR2 SNEGSKA (reference sequence). The CDR3 DNA is TGCAGCCTGAGGTACAAGGATTCCTACGAGCAGTACTTC. The encoded protein is CSLRYKDSYEQYF.

The V and J genes are TRBV7-6 and TRBJ2-1, with 9 bases lining up with TRBD2. The germline V gene encodes CDR1 SGHVS and CDR2 FNYEAQ. The CDR3 runs 14 residues. V lost 7 bases, J lost 8 bases, and 9 bases stayed unmatched. The CDR3 DNA reads as TGTGCCAGCATCCAGGTCGGCGGGAGGGATGAGCAGTTCTTC. It specifies CASIQVGGRDEQFF.